The 13 T cell receptor beta chains presented below share a single source sample, sequenced in a study of shared clonotypes between healthy human individuals. Assay used: immunoSEQ multiplex PCR; TCRdb lists only in-frame clones, some missing. Of approximately 2.4 million clones detected, more than 90% appear once; the ten largest clones hold less than 0.15%. Input material: naive CD4+ T cells sorted from blood. Regarding subset: CD45RA+ positively selected. The receptors were gathered from a man younger than 35 in good health.

This sequence joins TRBV6-1 and TRBJ2-7; D could derive from TRBD1 or TRBD2 (5 bases each). This CDR3 spans 15 amino acids. Germline V gene sequence: CDR1 MNHNS, CDR2 SASEGT. Trimming stripped 8 bases from V and 1 base from J, with 18 bases between. The CDR3 loop is CASAPERGKSYEQYF. CDR3 nucleotide sequence: TGTGCCAGCGCTCCTGAGAGGGGCAAGTCCTACGAGCAGTACTTC.

V gene TRBV7-2 combines with J gene TRBJ1-1; D might be TRBD1 (6 bases). Trimming removed 1 base from V and 4 bases from J, with 19 bases in between. This CDR3 region has 17 residues. CDR1 and CDR2 from the germline V gene are SGHTA and FQGNSA. CDR3 sequence (DNA): TGTGCCAGCAGCTTAGAAATGGTAGGGGGGCTTGGCACTGAAGCTTTCTTT. Translated: CASSLEMVGGLGTEAFF. The variable domain in full, completed from reference TRBV7-2 and TRBJ1-1, reads GAGVSQSPSNKVTEKGKDVELRCDPISGHTALYWYRQSLGQGLEFLIYFQGNSAPDKSGLPSDRFSAERTGGSVSTLTIQRTQQEDSAVYLCASSLEMVGGLGTEAFFGQGTRLTVV.

The V and J genes are TRBV5-1 and TRBJ2-5; D uncertain. Trimming shortened V by 3 bases and J by 7 bases, and 19 bases separated the two germline ends. This CDR3 has 15 amino acids. CDR1 and CDR2 (germline): SGHRS, YFSETQ. This CDR3 reads CASSSVPQAKVTQYF. As DNA, the CDR3 is TGCGCCAGCAGCTCTGTCCCCCAGGCGAAGGTGACCCAGTACTTC.

The CDR3 region has the DNA TGTGCCAGCTCACCAGGGAGTCAGAACCCCTATGGCTACACCTTC. Protein product: CASSPGSQNPYGYTF. This chain links TRBV18 with TRBJ1-2; D not certain. Between the trimmed V and J ends, which lost 2 bases and 4 bases, there was a span of 14 bases. CDR3 size: 15 residues. Looked up from germline, CDR1 is KGHSH and CDR2 is LQKENI.

The rearrangement joins TRBV7-9 to TRBJ2-7; no reliable D call. The CDR3 has 12 residues. The ends were cut back, 3 bases at V and 6 bases at J, with 9 bases in the middle. CDR1 SEHNR and CDR2 FQNEAQ come from the germline V gene (reference sequence). The CDR3 region is CASSFRATEQYF. In DNA form, the CDR3 reads TGTGCCAGCAGCTTTAGGGCCACCGAGCAGTACTTC.

The chain links TRBV27 to TRBJ1-6; TRBD1 matches 9 bases. CDR1 is MNHEY and CDR2 is SMNVEV in the germline V gene (reference sequence). The CDR3 length is 15 residues. Losses at the gene ends were 7 bases for V and 9 bases for J; bases not matched to a gene: 10. CDR3 residues: CASKPQGAQGSPLHF. Here the CDR3 DNA reads TGTGCCAGCAAACCACAGGGGGCGCAAGGTTCACCCCTCCACTTT.

J is TRBJ2-7 and V is TRBV4-3; D not resolved. Trimming removed 0 bases at V and 5 bases at J, with 5 bases between. From germline, CDR1 is LGHNA and CDR2 YSLEER. The CDR3 has 12 amino acids. CDR3 coding DNA: TGCGCCAGCAGCCAAGAACGGCACGAGCAGTACTTC. Translating it yields CASSQERHEQYF.

The V gene is TRBV5-6, the J gene TRBJ1-1; D is undetermined. CDR3 length: 15 amino acids. Germline V gene sequence: CDR1 SGHDT, CDR2 YYEEEE. The ends were cut back, 2 bases at V and 6 bases at J, with 17 bases in the middle. Here the CDR3 DNA reads TGTGCCAGCAGCTTTTTGGGATCGGGTTACCCTGAAGCTTTCTTT. Translated: CASSFLGSGYPEAFF.

The chain couples TRBV5-4 to TRBJ2-7; 9 nucleotides match TRBD2. The CDR3 length is 16 residues. With 0 bases clipped from V and 2 bases from J, the junction kept 6 bases outside the gene matches. Germline V CDR1 and CDR2: SGHNT, YYREEE (reference sequence). The CDR3 spells CASSLDGLAGPYEQYF. As DNA, the CDR3 is TGTGCCAGCAGCTTGGACGGGCTAGCGGGACCCTACGAGCAGTACTTC.

Remarks on this clone: Within the sample, other DNA sequences also encode this same CDR3. The genes are TRBV30 and TRBJ2-5; D ambiguous. Germline assignment: CDR1 GTSNPN and CDR2 SVGIG (reference sequence). Trimming shortened V by 1 base and J by 5 bases, and 8 bases separated the two germline ends. The CDR3 spans 12 residues. CDR3 amino acids: CAWSASGETQYF. The CDR3 DNA is TGTGCCTGGAGTGCCAGTGGGGAGACCCAGTACTTC.

J is TRBJ1-2 and V is TRBV9; D gene unclear. V was trimmed by 3 bases and J by 4 bases, leaving 10 bases between them. Germline V gives CDR1 SGDLS, CDR2 YYNGEE. The CDR3 sequence is 13 residues long. Here the CDR3 reads CASSAGTFYGYTF. CDR3 coding DNA: TGTGCCAGCAGCGCCGGAACCTTCTATGGCTACACCTTC.

The chain uses TRBV5-1 and TRBJ1-6; 7 bases are a match to TRBD1. Germline CDR1 reads SGHRS; CDR2 reads YFSETQ. V was clipped by 4 bases and J by 8 bases; unmatched bases: 6. The CDR3 totals 14 residues. The CDR3 region is CASSTGTDHSPLHF. As DNA, the CDR3 is TGCGCCAGCAGCACCGGGACAGACCATTCACCCCTCCACTTT. The full variable domain, in which reference TRBV5-1 and TRBJ1-6 provide the parts outside the CDR3, is KAGVTQTPRYLIKTRGQQVTLSCSPISGHRSVSWYQQTPGQGLQFLFEYFSETQRNKGNFPGRFSGRQFSNSRSEMNVSTLELGDSALYLCASSTGTDHSPLHFGNGTRLTVT.

This rearrangement joins TRBV30 to TRBJ1-4, with D perhaps matching TRBD1 (6 bases). Germline CDR1 is GTSNPN and CDR2 is SVGIG (reference sequence). The CDR3 is 14 amino acids. Trimming stripped 5 bases from V and 7 bases from J, with 17 bases between. The CDR3 reads CAWEGGGMGEKLFF. The CDR3 bases are TGTGCCTGGGAAGGGGGGGGAATGGGTGAAAAACTGTTTTTT.